This paragraph covers one TCR beta chain sequence. Its antigen remains unidentified. TCRdb keeps only in-frame clones here, not all; method: immunoSEQ multiplex PCR. The sample contains roughly 1 million clones, 65% to 75% of which appear only once. The data stem from a study of shared clonotypes between healthy human individuals. Germline CDR1 SGDLS, CDR2 YYNGEE. Trimming left V 0 bases short and J 4 bases short, with 14 bases between. CDR3 length: 15 residues. Findings and limits, study-wide: Lower generation probabilities were found for non-shared clonotypes than for those shared by all four donors. Limitation of the genetic and exposure-history diversity represented came from the few donors. Sequencing of the sorted subsets was shown by rarefaction to be incomplete despite large depth.

This chain links TRBV9 with TRBJ2-7; D may correspond to TRBD1 or TRBD2 (6 bases each). The sequencing input was memory CD4+ T cells sorted from blood. Described subset: CD45RA-negative fraction. The source is a man younger than 35 in good health. CDR3 in DNA: TGTGCCAGCAGCGTAGGAGGAGGGGGGCGTTACGAGCAGTACTTC. This sequence encodes CASSVGGGGRYEQYF.